Below, 9 T cell receptor beta chains from the same sample are listed, as sequenced in a study of OX40 agonist ivuxolimab in advanced cancers. Data came from immunoSEQ multiplex PCR; TCRdb stores just in-frame clones and leaves some out. Of approximately 60,000 clones in the sample, 75% to 90% were seen once. The sample here was CD4+ or CD8+ T cells sorted from blood, taken in a trial of the OX40 agonist ivuxolimab. The receptor set was obtained from an adult with an advanced solid tumor such as melanoma, head and neck, liver or kidney cancer.

The rearrangement links TRBV12-2 to TRBJ2-7; the D call of TRBD1 is as the table states it, not checked on the DNA. TRBV12-2 is annotated as a pseudogene. This CDR3 is 14 amino acids long. The chain's CDR3 is CASRLALQYYEQYF. The CDR3 nucleotides read TGTGCAAGTCGCTTAGCTTTACAATACTACGAGCAGTACTTC.

The chain is built from TRBV10-3 and TRBJ2-5, with TRBD1 matching 7 bases. CDR3 length: 15 residues. Unmatched junction bases numbered 3, after V lost 0 bases and J lost 2 bases. Germline CDR1 ENHRY, CDR2 SYGVKD. The DNA of the CDR3 is TGTGCCATCAGTGAGTCGAGGGGACAGCAAGAGACCCAGTACTTC. Protein product: CAISESRGQQETQYF.

This clone came up a few times. The V and J genes are TRBV11-3 and TRBJ1-4, with D perhaps matching TRBD1 (5 bases). Germline CDR1 SGHNT, CDR2 YENEEA. V lost 5 bases to trimming and J lost 1 base, with 11 bases between them. The CDR3 is made up of 15 amino acids. Here the CDR3 reads CASSQAGRTNEKLFF. For the CDR3, the DNA is TGTGCCAGCAGCCAAGCAGGGAGAACTAATGAAAAACTGTTTTTT.

The chain has TRBV9 and TRBJ2-5, with D perhaps being TRBD1 or TRBD2 (5 bases each). This CDR3 is built from 15 residues. The ends were cut back, 3 bases at V and 2 bases at J, with 14 bases in the middle. Germline V gives CDR1 SGDLS, CDR2 YYNGEE. As DNA, the CDR3 is TGTGCCAGCAGCGCCCGGGGCGTTTCGCAAGAGACCCAGTACTTC. It is translated as CASSARGVSQETQYF.

The chain links TRBV18 to TRBJ2-2; D not certain. The CDR3 is made up of 14 amino acids. The V gene's germline CDR1 is KGHSH and CDR2 LQKENI. V shed 2 bases and J shed 6 bases, with 10 bases lying between them. The DNA for the CDR3 is TGTGCCAGCTCACCAGTGGCTCCCCCCGGGGAGCTGTTTTTT. Encoded protein: CASSPVAPPGELFF.

This clone was seen once. This chain connects TRBV4-3 to TRBJ1-4, with a weak D call TRBD1 (5 bases). The CDR3 length is 15 residues. Germline CDR1 reads LGHNA; CDR2 reads YSLEER. Trimming cost V 0 bases and J 7 bases, with 12 bases left between them. CDR3 DNA sequence: TGCGCCAGCAGCCAAGATCCAAGGGGAGGTGAAAAACTGTTTTTT. Translated, it gives CASSQDPRGGEKLFF.

The chain employs TRBV30 and TRBJ2-7; TRBD2 agrees at 7 bases. Germline assignment: CDR1 GTSNPN and CDR2 SVGIG (reference sequence). The CDR3 loop spans 15 amino acids. The V segment lost 2 bases and the J segment 1 base; nucleotides outside the gene matches: 8. CDR3 in amino acids: CAWSRGGGLSYEQYF. In nucleotides, the CDR3 is TGTGCCTGGAGTCGTGGGGGGGGATTATCCTACGAGCAGTACTTC.

This clone was recorded a few times. V gene TRBV21-1 combines with J gene TRBJ2-2; the DNA was not used to check the table's D call, TRBD1. TRBV21-1 is annotated as a pseudogene. The CDR3 runs to 14 residues. The CDR3 bases are TGTGCCAGCAGCAAAGACAGTAACACCGGGGAGCTGTTTTTT. Translation gives CASSKDSNTGELFF.

V gene TRBV9 combines with J gene TRBJ2-3, with D possibly called TRBD1 or TRBD2 (6 bases each). The CDR3 extends over 15 amino acids. V shed 0 bases and J shed 6 bases, with 14 bases lying between them. Germline loops: CDR1 SGDLS, CDR2 YYNGEE. CDR3 DNA sequence: TGTGCCAGCAGCGTAGTTGGGGGCGGAGGGGATACGCAGTATTTT. Protein: CASSVVGGGGDTQYF.